The clone carrying this T cell receptor beta chain was seen many times. The data derive from a study of T-cell memory formation after mild COVID-19. As for the study in general: The two donors had largely donor-specific TCR clusters.

TCRdb reanalysed the 5' RACE reads using MiXCR and keeps one entry per CDR3 protein. The sample yields hundreds of thousands of distinct CDR3 sequences, about 20% seen once. The CDR3 extends over 15 amino acids. V shed 0 bases, J shed 4 bases, and the junction held 3 bases outside the gene matches. The germline V gene has CDR1 LNHNV and CDR2 YYDKDF (reference sequence). The chain has TRBV15 and TRBJ2-1; 7 nucleotides agree with TRBD1. The sample consisted of PBMCs or a T cell subset sorted from them (not recorded which). The source is an adult woman who had mild COVID-19 (a few samples of this study predate the infection). Cell type and time point are not known. CDR3 region: CATSRDNRGYNEQFF. The CDR3 coding sequence is TGTGCCACCAGCAGAGATAACAGGGGTTACAATGAGCAGTTCTTC. Full variable domain (remainder filled in from reference TRBV15 and TRBJ2-1): DAMVIQNPRYQVTQFGKPVTLSCSQTLNHNVMYWYQQKSSQAPKLLFHYYDKDFNNEADTPDNFQSRRPNTSFCFLDIRSPGLGDTAMYLCATSRDNRGYNEQFFGPGTRLTVL.